The rows below give T cell receptor beta chains drawn from one sample of a study of beta chain features in type 1 diabetes. Sequencing used immunoSEQ multiplex PCR; TCRdb keeps in-frame clones, though not all of them. Among under 950,000 clones listed, 15% to 20% were seen once. The sample taken for sequencing was naive CD4+ T cells from blood. All receptors derive from a young woman in good health. Each CDR3 is given with its conserved first and last residue. Each record gives: D gene, V gene, J gene, clone size, CDR3 protein, CDR3 DNA. D genes are given only for firm matches. The size field is filled for only some rows; it gives once, few, many or a size class.

D: TRBD2; V: TRBV25-1; J: TRBJ2-3; size: NA; CDR3: CASSREGRADTQYF; DNA: TGTGCCAGCAGTCGGGAGGGCCGAGCAGATACGCAGTATTTT
D: NA; V: TRBV7-3; J: TRBJ2-3; size: NA; CDR3: CASSLTSGATDTQYF; DNA: TGTGCCAGCAGCTTAACTAGCGGAGCCACAGATACGCAGTATTTT
D: TRBD1; V: TRBV11-2; J: TRBJ2-7; size: NA; CDR3: CASRISIGQGYEQYF; DNA: TGTGCCAGCAGGATTTCGATCGGACAGGGCTACGAGCAGTACTTC
D: NA; V: TRBV30; J: TRBJ2-3; size: NA; CDR3: CAWIKDADTQYF; DNA: TGTGCCTGGATCAAAGACGCAGATACGCAGTATTTT
D: NA; V: TRBV5-8; J: TRBJ1-2; size: NA; CDR3: CASTRVGPKNYGYTF; DNA: TGTGCCAGCACCCGGGTGGGACCAAAAAACTATGGCTACACCTTC
D: NA; V: TRBV6-1; J: TRBJ2-5; size: few; CDR3: CASSDLSTETQYF; DNA: TGTGCCAGCAGTGACTTGAGTACGGAGACCCAGTACTTC
D: NA; V: TRBV29-1; J: TRBJ2-6; size: few; CDR3: CSVEGRDRSSGANVLTF; DNA: TGCAGCGTCGAGGGACGGGACCGAAGCTCTGGGGCCAACGTCCTGACTTTC
D: NA; V: TRBV27; J: TRBJ2-7; size: NA; CDR3: CASAPSAGYEQYF; DNA: TGTGCCAGTGCCCCTTCGGCGGGATACGAGCAGTACTTC
D: TRBD2; V: TRBV9; J: TRBJ2-5; size: NA; CDR3: CASSVDAGLGVETQYF; DNA: TGTGCCAGCAGCGTAGATGCGGGACTAGGTGTTGAGACCCAGTACTTC
D: TRBD1; V: TRBV28; J: TRBJ2-5; size: NA; CDR3: CASSLPGTGQETQYF; DNA: TGTGCCAGCAGTTTACCCGGGACAGGGCAAGAGACCCAGTACTTC
D: NA; V: TRBV27; J: TRBJ2-1; size: NA; CDR3: CASSFRLGNNEQFF; DNA: TGTGCCAGCAGCTTCAGGCTAGGGAACAATGAGCAGTTCTTC
D: TRBD2; V: TRBV5-1; J: TRBJ2-5; size: NA; CDR3: CASSLGLAVGGETQYF; DNA: TGCGCCAGCAGCCTGGGACTAGCGGTCGGGGGAGAGACCCAGTACTTC
D: NA; V: TRBV29-1; J: TRBJ2-1; size: once; CDR3: CSANQGVSEANEQFF; DNA: TGCAGCGCCAACCAAGGAGTGTCAGAAGCCAATGAGCAGTTCTTC
D: TRBD2; V: TRBV5-6; J: TRBJ2-7; size: few; CDR3: CASSGAGTSGYYEQYF; DNA: TGTGCCAGCAGCGGGGCGGGGACTAGCGGATACTACGAGCAGTACTTC
D: NA; V: TRBV29-1; J: TRBJ2-2; size: NA; CDR3: CSAGLTNTGELFF; DNA: TGCAGCGCCGGACTCACGAACACCGGGGAGCTGTTTTTT
D: NA; V: TRBV6-1; J: TRBJ2-5; size: few; CDR3: CASSIHAAPGETQYF; DNA: TGTGCCAGCAGTATCCACGCAGCGCCTGGGGAGACCCAGTACTTC
D: NA; V: TRBV6-1; J: TRBJ1-5; size: NA; CDR3: CASSAEGGNQPQHF; DNA: TGTGCCAGCAGTGCCGAGGGAGGGAATCAGCCCCAGCATTTT
D: NA; V: TRBV6-5; J: TRBJ1-2; size: NA; CDR3: CASSYVSYGYTF; DNA: TGTGCCAGCAGTTACGTAAGCTATGGCTACACCTTC
D: NA; V: TRBV10-1; J: TRBJ2-1; size: NA; CDR3: CASSERVAAVYNEQFF; DNA: TGCGCCAGCAGTGAGCGTGTAGCGGCGGTGTACAATGAGCAGTTCTTC
D: NA; V: TRBV18; J: TRBJ2-1; size: few; CDR3: CASSPRDFTYNEQFF; DNA: TGTGCCAGCTCACCCCGGGACTTTACTTACAATGAGCAGTTCTTC
D: TRBD1; V: TRBV4-3; J: TRBJ1-5; size: few; CDR3: CASSQDITGTGLQPQHF; DNA: TGCGCCAGCAGCCAGGATATCACCGGGACAGGGCTTCAGCCCCAGCATTTT
D: TRBD1; V: TRBV25-1; J: TRBJ2-7; size: few; CDR3: CASSEDRVRQGSYEQYF; DNA: TGTGCCAGCAGTGAGGACAGGGTACGTCAAGGGTCCTACGAGCAGTACTTC
D: TRBD1; V: TRBV7-3; J: TRBJ2-5; size: few; CDR3: CASTRTGGQETQYF; DNA: TGTGCCAGTACTAGGACAGGGGGCCAAGAGACCCAGTACTTC
D: NA; V: TRBV2; J: TRBJ1-5; size: few; CDR3: CASNRQEYSNQPQHF; DNA: TGTGCCAGCAACAGACAGGAGTATAGCAATCAGCCCCAGCATTTT
D: NA; V: TRBV7-3; J: TRBJ2-2; size: NA; CDR3: CASSLLGPTGELFF; DNA: TGTGCCAGCAGCTTACTCGGGCCCACCGGGGAGCTGTTTTTT
D: TRBD2; V: TRBV6-6; J: TRBJ2-7; size: few; CDR3: CASSSPSGNTHYEQYF; DNA: TGTGCCAGCAGTTCCCCTAGCGGGAATACGCACTACGAGCAGTACTTC
D: TRBD1; V: TRBV7-2; J: TRBJ2-7; size: few; CDR3: CASSLEVGQTYEQYF; DNA: TGTGCCAGCAGCTTAGAAGTGGGACAGACCTACGAGCAGTACTTC